This T cell receptor beta chain was identified during a study of CD8 T cells in Susac syndrome. With random hexamers, reverse transcription was performed on 0.5 to 1 ug of RNA. The CDR3 of TCR beta was amplified by immunoSEQ multiplex PCR across 54 Vbeta and 13 Jbeta. TCRdb used MiXCR to reprocess the immunoSEQ multiplex PCR reads, holding one entry per CDR3 protein. The table includes approximately 130,000 distinct CDR3 sequences, around nine tenths detected once. V gave up 6 bases and J gave up 3 bases, with 9 bases separating them. CDR1 is SQVTM, CDR2 ANQGSEA, per germline. This CDR3 is 12 amino acids long.

The sequenced sample was CD8+ T cells from PBMCs. The TCR was taken from a human donor with multiple sclerosis. The V and J genes are TRBV29-1 and TRBJ2-1; TRBD1 might be the D (6 bases). CDR3 coding DNA: TGCAGCGTCCCGGACAGCTACAATGAGCAGTTCTTC. The encoded protein is CSVPDSYNEQFF.